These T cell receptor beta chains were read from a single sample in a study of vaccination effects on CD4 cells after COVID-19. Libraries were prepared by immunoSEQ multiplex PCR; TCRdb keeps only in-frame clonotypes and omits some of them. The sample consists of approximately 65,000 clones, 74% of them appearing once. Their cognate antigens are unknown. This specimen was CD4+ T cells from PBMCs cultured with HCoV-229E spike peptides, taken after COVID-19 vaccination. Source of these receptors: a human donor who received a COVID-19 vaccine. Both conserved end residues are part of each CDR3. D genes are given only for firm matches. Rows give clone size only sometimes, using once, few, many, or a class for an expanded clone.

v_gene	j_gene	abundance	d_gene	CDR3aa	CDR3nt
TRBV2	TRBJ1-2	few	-	CASSVKNSDGYTF	TGTGCCAGCAGTGTCAAGAATTCCGATGGCTACACCTTC
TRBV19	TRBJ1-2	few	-	CASTSKAGTLGYTF	TGTGCCAGTACCTCCAAGGCAGGCACGCTGGGCTACACCTTC
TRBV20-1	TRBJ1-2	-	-	CSARGYGYTF	TGCAGTGCCCGTGGCTATGGCTACACCTTC
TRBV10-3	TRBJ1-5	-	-	CAISETGTSANQPQHF	TGTGCCATCAGTGAGACTGGGACGTCTGCTAATCAGCCCCAGCATTTT
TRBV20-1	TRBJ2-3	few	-	CSFRVDTQYF	TGCAGTTTCCGAGTGGATACGCAGTATTTT
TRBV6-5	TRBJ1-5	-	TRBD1	CASRTGNQPQHF	TGTGCCAGCCGGACAGGGAATCAGCCCCAGCATTTT
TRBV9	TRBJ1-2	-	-	CASSGDLQGNGYTF	TGTGCCAGCAGCGGCGACTTACAGGGTAATGGCTACACCTTC
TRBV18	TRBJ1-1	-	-	CASSLTGFHTEAFF	TGTGCCAGCTCACTAACAGGGTTCCACACTGAAGCTTTCTTT
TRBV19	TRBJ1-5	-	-	CASSIGSGRGSQPQHF	TGTGCCAGTAGTATAGGATCTGGCAGAGGCTCTCAGCCCCAGCATTTT
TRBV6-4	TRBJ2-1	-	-	CASGPYGNEQFF	TGTGCCAGCGGACCCTATGGGAATGAGCAGTTCTTC
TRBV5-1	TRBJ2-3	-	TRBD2	CASSPRASGDTDTQYF	TGCGCCAGCAGCCCCCGGGCTAGCGGAGACACAGATACGCAGTATTTT
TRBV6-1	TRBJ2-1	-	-	CASSDHNSYNEQFF	TGTGCCAGCAGTGACCATAACTCCTACAATGAGCAGTTCTTC
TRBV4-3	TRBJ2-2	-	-	CASSVAGNTGELFF	TGCGCCAGCAGCGTGGCAGGGAATACCGGGGAGCTGTTTTTT
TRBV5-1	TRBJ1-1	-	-	CASSPIGGLDTEAFF	TGCGCCAGCAGCCCGATCGGCGGGTTGGACACTGAAGCTTTCTTT
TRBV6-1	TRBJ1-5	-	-	CASSDRLRSNQPQHF	TGTGCCAGCAGTGACCGGTTACGGAGCAATCAGCCCCAGCATTTT
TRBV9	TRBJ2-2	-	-	CASSVGETGELFF	TGTGCCAGCAGCGTGGGAGAAACCGGGGAGCTGTTTTTT
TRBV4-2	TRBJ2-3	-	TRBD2	CASKGRSGGPDTQYF	TGTGCCAGCAAAGGACGTAGCGGGGGCCCAGATACGCAGTATTTT
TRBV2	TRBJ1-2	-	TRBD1	CASRWDRGSYGYTF	TGTGCCAGCAGGTGGGACAGGGGATCCTATGGCTACACCTTC
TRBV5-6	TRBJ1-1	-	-	CASSWELGYTEAFF	TGTGCCAGCAGCTGGGAATTGGGGTACACTGAAGCTTTCTTT
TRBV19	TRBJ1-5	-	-	CASVGRADQPQHF	TGTGCCAGTGTGGGTCGGGCTGACCAGCCCCAGCATTTT
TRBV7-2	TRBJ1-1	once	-	CASSLSGNTEAFF	TGTGCCAGCAGCTTATCGGGGAACACTGAAGCTTTCTTT
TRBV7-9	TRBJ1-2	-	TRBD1	CASSPGQGFYGYTF	TGTGCCAGCAGCCCGGGACAGGGTTTCTATGGCTACACCTTC
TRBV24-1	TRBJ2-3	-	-	CATSDFRTSPDTQYF	TGTGCCACCAGTGATTTCCGAACATCGCCAGATACGCAGTATTTT
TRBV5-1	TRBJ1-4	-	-	CASSLALTGTNEKLFF	TGCGCCAGCAGCTTGGCTTTGACAGGAACTAATGAAAAACTGTTTTTT
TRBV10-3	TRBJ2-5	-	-	CAISESWEAETQYF	TGTGCCATCAGTGAGTCGTGGGAGGCGGAGACCCAGTACTTC
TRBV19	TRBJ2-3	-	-	CASQGRGTDTQYF	TGTGCCAGTCAGGGGCGGGGTACAGATACGCAGTATTTT